These 31 T cell receptor beta chains share one sample of origin, sequenced in a study of CD8+CD57+ T cells in acquired aplastic anemia. For sequencing, patients were chosen who had shown expansion of CD8+CD57+ cells by flow cytometry. TCR beta VDJ combinations and CDR3 sequences were profiled from genomic DNA. TCRdb reprocessed the reads with MiXCR, giving one entry per CDR3 protein. The sample lists 200,000 to 300,000 distinct CDR3 sequences, less than 85% occurring once. Sequencing used sorted CD4+, CD8+, or CD8+CD57+ T cells (not recorded which) from PBMCs. The receptor set was obtained from a human donor with aplastic anemia.

CDR3 region: CASGGTPVVLNTEALFF. CDR3 nucleotides: TGTGCCAGCGGTGGGACTCCCGTCGTCTTGAATACTGAAGCTCTCTTTTTT. The V and J genes are TRBV2 and TRBJ1-4, with D possibly TRBD1 on 5 matching bases. CDR3 length: 17 amino acids. Trimming stripped 8 bases from V and 17 bases from J, with 36 bases between. The germline CDR1 and CDR2 sequences are SNHLY and FYNNEI.

About this clonotype: The junction does not match germline at one end; this may be a read error. The chain recombines TRBV24-1 with TRBJ2-1; D remains unclear. The germline V gene has CDR1 KGHDR and CDR2 SFDVKD. The CDR3 has 14 amino acids. This CDR3 reads CATSDIRSTDTQFF. In DNA, the CDR3 is TGTGCCACCAGTGATATACGGAGTACAGATACGCAGTTCTTT.

This clonotype has just a few counts. The chain links TRBV12-3 or TRBV12-4 to TRBJ2-7; 8 nucleotides match TRBD1. With V trimmed by 6 bases and J by 6 bases, 16 bases remained unmatched. The CDR3 is 16 residues long. The CDR3 sequence: CASSQPGQANLAEQYV. The CDR3, as DNA: TGTGCCAGCAGCCAACCGGGACAGGCGAACCTGGCCGAGCAGTACGTC.

This chain uses TRBV12-3 or TRBV12-4 with TRBJ2-5; 10 positions agree with TRBD2. The junction had 12 bases not matched to a gene; V was cut back by 6 bases and J by 5 bases. The CDR3 spans 16 residues. CDR3 region: CASSFTGLASNETQYF. The DNA of the CDR3 is TGTGCCAGCAGCTTTACGGGACTAGCGTCCAATGAGACCCAGTACTTC.

The V call is TRBV15, the J call TRBJ2-3, with TRBD1 as a possible D gene (6 bases). The CDR3 is 15 residues long. Trimming removed 6 bases from V and 0 bases from J, with 13 bases in between. Germline V gives CDR1 LNHNV, CDR2 YYDKDF (reference sequence). The CDR3 bases are TGTGCCACCAGAACAGGGTCCTTTAGCACAGATACGCAGTATTTT. This encodes CATRTGSFSTDTQYF.

This clonotype was observed once. This likely comes from a read error, as the CDR3 has no conserved phenylalanine or tryptophan at its end. The limits of the CDR3 on the DNA are not certain, so only TCRdb's listed CDR3 is given. The V gene is TRBV7-8, the J gene TRBJ2-2; TRBD2, the table's D call, lacks a check against the DNA. From its first to its last residue, the CDR3 has 12 amino acids. Germline values: CDR1 SGHVS, CDR2 FQNEAQ. CDR3 amino acids: CASSLARGPHTQ.

This clonotype occurred a few times. The rearrangement joins TRBV7-9 to TRBJ2-1; 10 bases match TRBD2. Trimming at V came to 3 bases and at J to 14 bases, leaving 13 bases not matched to a gene. Germline CDR1 is SEHNR and CDR2 is FQNEAQ (reference sequence). CDR3 length: 15 amino acids. The CDR3 DNA reads TGTGCCAGCAGCTTTCAAAGAAGCGGGGGGGATGATGAGTTCTTC. This gives the protein CASSFQRSGGDDEFF.

This sequence joins TRBV7-3 and TRBJ2-1; a possible D gene is TRBD2 (5 bases). V was clipped by 3 bases and J by 8 bases, with 20 bases between them. Germline CDR1 and CDR2: SGHTA and FQGTGA. This CDR3 spans 16 amino acids. This CDR3 reads CASSFQRSGENDEQFF. CDR3 DNA: TGTGCCAGCAGCTTTCAAAGAAGCGGCGAGAACGATGAGCAGTTCTTC.

This clonotype was observed a handful of times. The chain joins TRBV19 to TRBJ1-1; no clear D. Germline CDR1 LNHDA, CDR2 SQIVND (reference sequence). The V and J ends lost 4 bases and 4 bases respectively, with 13 bases between them. The CDR3 extends over 14 amino acids. As DNA, the CDR3 is TGTGCCAGTAGTACGATTTACGGGGTCACTGAAGCTTTCTTT. It specifies CASSTIYGVTEAFF.

The rearrangement joins TRBV7-9 to TRBJ2-1, with 9 bases identical to TRBD1. Germline V gene lookup returns CDR1 SEHNR and CDR2 FQNEAQ (reference sequence). This CDR3 is 15 amino acids long. The DNA for the CDR3 is TGTGCGCTGGGCAGAGATAGACAGGGGGGGAATGAGCAGTTCTTC. It encodes CALGRDRQGGNEQFF.

This chain links TRBV7-9 with TRBJ2-1; 8 positions agree with TRBD2. Germline assignment: CDR1 SEHNR and CDR2 FQNEAQ (reference sequence). The CDR3 consists of 15 residues. Trimming at V came to 5 bases and at J to 16 bases, leaving 19 bases not matched to a gene. The DNA of the CDR3 is TGTGCCAGCAGCCCCTGTAGCGGGGTAGAGACCCAGTACTTCTTC. Residues: CASSPCSGVETQYFF.

V and J are TRBV7-2 and TRBJ2-1; perhaps TRBD2 as D (5 bases). This CDR3 contains 15 residues. Germline CDR1 is SGHTA and CDR2 is FQGNSA. Trimming shortened V by 3 bases and J by 12 bases, and 21 bases separated the two germline ends. The CDR3 sequence: CASSFQHGGPALQFF. The CDR3 DNA follows: TGTGCCAGCAGCTTCCAGCACGGCGGGCCAGCTCTGCAGTTCTTC.

About this clonotype: The CDR3 ends on some other residue instead of the conserved phenylalanine or tryptophan, so this is likely a read error. It is unclear where the CDR3 begins or ends on the DNA, so no DNA is shown, and the CDR3 is as TCRdb lists it. J is TRBJ2-1 and V is TRBV19; the D call of TRBD2 is as the table states it, not checked on the DNA. CDR1 and CDR2 from the germline V gene are LNHDA and SQIVND (reference sequence). With termini counted, the CDR3 has 16 amino acids. CDR3: CASSISSGADNEQFFV.

The chain links TRBV24-1 to TRBJ2-3; possibly TRBD1 or TRBD2 for D (6 bases each). The germline V and J ends were trimmed by 9 bases and 8 bases, with 17 bases remaining between them. Germline CDR1 KGHDR, CDR2 SFDVKD. This CDR3 spans 13 amino acids. In DNA form, the CDR3 reads TGTGCCACCGTGGACGGGGGCACCGGTACGCAGTATTTT. It translates to CATVDGGTGTQYF.

The chain has TRBV15 and TRBJ2-1; no reliable D call. V lost 3 bases, J lost 8 bases, and 14 bases lay in between. This CDR3 has 14 residues. CDR1 is LNHNV, CDR2 YYDKDF, per germline (reference sequence). CDR3 loop: CATSRGCSHDEQFF. DNA of the CDR3: TGTGCCACCAGCAGGGGCTGCAGCCACGATGAGCAGTTCTTC.

As regards this clonotype: No conserved phenylalanine or tryptophan is present at the end of the CDR3, so a read error is the likely explanation. The DNA is omitted, as the CDR3 cannot be located on it reliably, and the CDR3 follows TCRdb's listing. V is TRBV5-4 and J is TRBJ2-7; the table calls TRBD2, which could not be checked here. Germline assignment: CDR1 SGHNT and CDR2 YYREEE (reference sequence). A total of 8 residues make up the CDR3, ends included. CDR3 loop: CAGSPDDY.

This clonotype came up a few times. The V gene is TRBV7-8, the J gene TRBJ1-1; D possibly corresponds to TRBD1 (5 bases). CDR1 is SGHVS and CDR2 is FQNEAQ in the germline V gene. Deletions cut 1 base from V and 2 bases from J, with 8 bases between. This CDR3 has 14 residues. CDR3 DNA sequence: TGTGCCAGCAGCTTAGACCAGGGCAACACTGAAGCTTTCTTT. Protein: CASSLDQGNTEAFF.

CDR3 loop: CASSLEMTGNTDEFF. The CDR3 DNA reads TGTGCCAGCAGCTTAGAAATGACCGGGAACACTGATGAGTTCTTT. The gene calls are TRBV7-9 and TRBJ1-1; D is undetermined. The CDR3 runs to 15 residues. CDR1 and CDR2 (germline): SEHNR, FQNEAQ (reference sequence). V was cut by 1 base and J by 14 bases, with 23 bases left in between.

To note about this clonotype: At one end, the junction sequence differs from germline, possibly due to a read error. The chain couples TRBV7-7 to TRBJ1-1; D not certain. In germline, CDR1 is SSHAT, CDR2 FNYEAQ (reference sequence). CDR3 size: 13 residues. Here the CDR3 DNA reads TGTGCTAGCAGCTTCCCCCCGACGACTGAAGCTTTCTTT. Amino acid sequence: CASSFPPTTEAFF.

The chain joins TRBV7-9 to TRBJ2-7, with 7 bases fitting TRBD1. This CDR3 contains 18 residues. V lost 3 bases to trimming and J lost 1 base; unmatched junction nucleotides: 15. Germline V gene data show CDR1 as SEHNR and CDR2 as FQNEAQ (reference sequence). The CDR3 bases are TGTGCCAGCAGCTTTCAACGAAACGGGACAGCCCATTCCTACGAGCAGTACGTC. Translated, it gives CASSFQRNGTAHSYEQYV.

The chain couples TRBV7-4 to TRBJ1-2; D gene unclear. This CDR3 region has 15 residues. V lost 5 bases, J lost 7 bases, and 20 bases lay in between. The germline V gene has CDR1 SGHVT and CDR2 SQSDAQ. DNA of the CDR3: TGTGCCAGCAGCGGAGAAGCAGACGGGAAGGCTGGCTACACCTTC. This gives the protein CASSGEADGKAGYTF.

V is TRBV7-8 and J is TRBJ1-2; perhaps TRBD1 as D (5 bases). V lost 3 bases and J lost 13, with 24 bases in between. The CDR3 consists of 15 residues. CDR1 is SGHVS, CDR2 FQNEAQ, per germline. DNA of the CDR3: TGTGCCAGCAGCTTTGATCCAGACGCGACAGCCCTTTCCACCTTC. Residues: CASSFDPDATALSTF.

The chain combines TRBV7-8 with TRBJ1-1; perhaps TRBD1 as D (5 bases). The V and J ends lost 5 bases and 9 bases respectively, with 22 bases between them. Germline V CDR1 and CDR2: SGHVS, FQNEAQ. The CDR3 extends over 15 amino acids. CDR3 residues: CASSGVGGPDTQAFF. CDR3 in DNA: TGTGCCAGCAGCGGAGTGGGGGGTCCCGACACGCAAGCTTTCTTT.

The rearrangement links TRBV7-8 to TRBJ2-1, with D possibly matching TRBD2 (5 bases). The CDR3 consists of 16 residues. Germline lookup yields CDR1 SGHVS and CDR2 FQNEAQ. V lost 2 bases, J lost 10 bases, and 21 bases lay in between. CDR3 coding DNA: TGTGCCAGCAGCTTACAAAGAAGTCCGGGTAGCGAGGAGCAGTTCTTC. As protein: CASSLQRSPGSEEQFF. Variable domain in full (rest from reference TRBV7-8 and TRBJ2-1): GAGVSQSPRYKVAKRGQDVALRCDPISGHVSLFWYQQALGQGPEFLTYFQNEAQLDKSGLPSDRFFAERPEGSVSTLKIQRTQQEDSAVYLCASSLQRSPGSEEQFFGPGTRLTVL.

This chain connects TRBV2 to TRBJ1-2; D not resolved. This CDR3 has 16 residues. V was shortened by 6 bases and J by 5 bases, with 22 bases between the two germline ends. Germline V gene lookup returns CDR1 SNHLY and CDR2 FYNNEI. The CDR3 here is CASSYERIGLLYGYTF. The CDR3 DNA follows: TGTGCCAGCAGCTATGAGAGGATCGGGCTCCTATATGGCTACACCTTC.

The chain couples TRBV2 to TRBJ1-1, with 7 positions matching TRBD1. V gave up 8 bases and J gave up 0 bases; unmatched junction bases: 3. Germline values: CDR1 SNHLY, CDR2 FYNNEI. There are 13 residues in the CDR3. The CDR3 here is CASYRGLNTEAFF. The CDR3 DNA sequence: TGTGCCAGCTACAGGGGTTTGAACACTGAAGCTTTCTTT.

The chain couples TRBV7-9 to TRBJ2-5; either TRBD1 or TRBD2 may supply D (5 bases each). Germline V gene sequence: CDR1 SEHNR, CDR2 FQNEAQ (reference sequence). Between the trimmed V and J ends, which lost 10 bases and 14 bases, there was a span of 29 bases. The CDR3 has 14 amino acids. The DNA of the CDR3 is TGTGCCACACACGGAGGCAGGGAGACAGAGTACTACTACTTC. Protein: CATHGGRETEYYYF.

The chain recombines TRBV29-1 with TRBJ1-1; no firm D call. The CDR3 runs to 14 residues. V was trimmed by 2 bases and J by 2 bases, leaving 12 bases between them. In germline, CDR1 is SQVTM, CDR2 ANQGSEA. The CDR3 region is CSVEWLWGNTEAFF. The CDR3 DNA reads TGCAGCGTTGAATGGCTCTGGGGAAACACTGAAGCTTTCTTT.

This chain connects TRBV7-2 to TRBJ2-7, with 8 bases identical to TRBD1. The CDR3 covers 15 residues. V dropped 6 bases and J dropped 13; count of bases not matched to a gene: 20. Germline CDR1 and CDR2: SGHTA and FQGNSA. The CDR3 nucleotides are TGTGCCAGCAGTTACCGGGACAGGTCTTCTATGGCTACATACTTC. Its translation: CASSYRDRSSMATYF.

The V gene is TRBV7-9, the J gene TRBJ2-3; possibly TRBD2 for D (5 bases). Trimming removed 6 bases from V and 15 bases from J, with 25 bases in between. There are 14 residues in the CDR3. CDR1 and CDR2 (germline): SEHNR, FQNEAQ (reference sequence). The CDR3: CASSFRGQETQHYF. In nucleotides, the CDR3 is TGTGCCAGCAGTTTCCGAGGGCAAGAGACCCAGCACTATTTT.

This clonotype has just a few counts. The chain joins TRBV24-1 to TRBJ2-7; weak D call: TRBD1 (6 bases). Germline assignment: CDR1 KGHDR and CDR2 SFDVKD. V shed 7 bases and J shed 2 bases, with 11 bases lying between them. The CDR3 has 13 amino acids. CDR3 in DNA: TGTGCCACCAGCTCCGGACAGACCTACGAGCAGTACTTC. Its protein product is CATSSGQTYEQYF.